This T cell receptor (beta chain) derives from a study of cytomegalovirus exposure and HLA in healthy donors. Whole-study context: Unique TCRs numbering roughly 85 million, obtained from HLA-typed donors, made up an early data release. General study points: A later analysis, which compared TCR beta chains of equal frequency, found the HLA-associated ones more clonally expanded. Under in vitro conditions, a few CMV-associated chains were confirmed as specific for CMV antigens. Productive status was seen about 87% or about 30% of the time for most TCR beta V segments in an earlier analysis.

A note on this clone: The antigen is undetermined.

The length of the CDR3 is 14 residues. V was cut by 4 bases and J by 4 bases, with 14 bases left in between. Germline V lookup: CDR1 SGHNT, CDR2 YENEEA. 60 Vbeta and 13 Jbeta primers were used in PCR. The data were produced by immunoSEQ multiplex PCR, yet TCRdb's version contains in-frame clones alone and is incomplete. Of some 160,000 clones in the sample, over 80% are singletons; the top ten hold approximately 6.5%. Sequencing used PBMCs. This TCR came from a male donor in good health and CMV-seropositive. This sequence joins TRBV11-3 and TRBJ2-7; TRBD2 might be the D (5 bases). The CDR3 spells CASSSGSRGYEQYF. CDR3 sequence (DNA): TGTGCCAGCAGCTCGGGGAGCAGAGGTTACGAGCAGTACTTC.